The following is a T cell receptor (beta chain) sequence with its context. The sample comes from a study of blood T cell repertoires in COVID-19. About the study: From the United States, Italy and Spain came samples of acute and convalescent COVID-19. T cells, B-cell-depleted T cells, or PBMCs provided the cDNA or gDNA that served as material.

The CDR3 loop spans 15 amino acids. The germline gives CDR1 KGHDR, CDR2 SFDVKD. Losses at the gene ends were 3 bases for V and 6 bases for J; bases not matched to a gene: 6. Original processing notes: Amplification of reference gene primers provided the estimated nucleated cell counts. Produced via immunoSEQ multiplex PCR; TCRdb's table is partial and in-frame only. The V and J calls and clone size were taken over from that table, and D and trimming were inferred from the DNA. Of around 3,100 clones detected, 80% to 90% appear once; the ten largest clones hold over 6%. This chain uses TRBV24-1 with TRBJ2-1; TRBD1 agrees at 8 bases. Material: peripheral blood. The TCR comes from a human donor with active COVID-19. The donor label of this sample is uncertain. CDR3 sequence: CATSDEGQGFNEQFF. DNA for the CDR3: TGTGCCACCAGTGATGAAGGACAGGGTTTCAATGAGCAGTTCTTC.